This T cell receptor beta chain appears in the sequencing data of a study of PD-L1 blockade in urothelial cancer. PCRs were each spiked with synthetic TCR analog templates. Assay used: immunoSEQ multiplex PCR; TCRdb lists only in-frame clones, some missing. The sample includes about 45,000 clones, about 91% of them seen just once. Germline V gives CDR1 SNHLY, CDR2 FYNNEI. The CDR3 extends over 16 amino acids. Trimming removed 3 bases from V and 2 bases from J, with 11 bases in between. The sequenced sample was PBMCs, obtained around atezolizumab (anti-PD-L1) treatment. The origin of this receptor is an older man with urothelial cancer. The rearrangement joins TRBV2 to TRBJ2-6, with D possibly TRBD2 on 6 matching bases. CDR3 in DNA: TGTGCCAGCAGTGATCAGCGGGTGGCTGGGGCCAACGTCCTGACTTTC. Protein sequence: CASSDQRVAGANVLTF.